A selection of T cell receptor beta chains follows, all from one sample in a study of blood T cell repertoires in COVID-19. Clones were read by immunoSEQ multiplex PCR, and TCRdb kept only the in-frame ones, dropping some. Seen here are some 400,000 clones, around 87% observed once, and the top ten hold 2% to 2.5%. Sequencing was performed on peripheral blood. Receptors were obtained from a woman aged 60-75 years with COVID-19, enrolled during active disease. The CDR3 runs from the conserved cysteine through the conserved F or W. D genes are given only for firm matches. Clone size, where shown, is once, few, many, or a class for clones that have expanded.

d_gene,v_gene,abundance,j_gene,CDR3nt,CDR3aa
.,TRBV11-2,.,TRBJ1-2,TGTGCCAGCAGCTTAGATAGCCTGCCTTATGCCTTC,CASSLDSLPYAF
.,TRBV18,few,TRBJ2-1,TGTGCCAGCTCACCACCCAGCTACAATGAGCAGTTCTTC,CASSPPSYNEQFF
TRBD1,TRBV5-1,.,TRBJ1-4,TGCGCCAGCAGCTCCACCTACAGGGGAGCTAATGAAAAACTGTTTTTT,CASSSTYRGANEKLFF
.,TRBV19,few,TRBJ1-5,TGTGCCAGTAGTAGAGGCCAGGGGCAGCCCCAGCATTTT,CASSRGQGQPQHF
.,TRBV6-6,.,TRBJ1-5,TGTGCCAGCAGTTACGGGGGCAGGGAAGGACAGCCCCAGCATTTT,CASSYGGREGQPQHF
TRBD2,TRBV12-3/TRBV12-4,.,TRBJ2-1,TGTGCCAGCAGCCGGGGGGGCAATGAGCAGTTCTTC,CASSRGGNEQFF
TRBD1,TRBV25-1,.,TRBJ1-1,TGTGCCAGCAGTACCCTGGAGGGGGCAAAGACTGAAGCTTTCTTT,CASSTLEGAKTEAFF
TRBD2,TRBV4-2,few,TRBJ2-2,TGTGCCAGCAGCCAAGATCCTAGCGGGGCGAACACCGGGGAGCTGTTTTTT,CASSQDPSGANTGELFF
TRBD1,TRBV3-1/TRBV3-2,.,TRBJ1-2,TGTGCCAGCAGCCCCCGGGCAGGGGGAGGCTACACCTTC,CASSPRAGGGYTF
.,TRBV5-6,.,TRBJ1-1,TGTGCCAGCAGCTTGATAGCAGGGCAAGCTTTCTTT,CASSLIAGQAFF
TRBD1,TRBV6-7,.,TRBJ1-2,TGTGCCAGCAGTTACAAAGGGACAGGGCACGGCTACACCTTC,CASSYKGTGHGYTF
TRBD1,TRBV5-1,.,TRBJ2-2,TGCGCCAGCAGTGAGGGGGCCCCGAACACCGGGGAGCTGTTTTTT,CASSEGAPNTGELFF
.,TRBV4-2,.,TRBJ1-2,TGTGCCAGCAGCCACGAGGGAGTTAACTATGGCTACACCTTC,CASSHEGVNYGYTF
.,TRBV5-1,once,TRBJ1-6,TGCGCCAGCAGCGGGGGACGGAGGGATTCACCCCTCCACTTT,CASSGGRRDSPLHF
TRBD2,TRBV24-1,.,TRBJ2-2,TGTGCCACCAGTGACGCTAGCGGGGCCACCGGGGAGCTGTTTTTT,CATSDASGATGELFF
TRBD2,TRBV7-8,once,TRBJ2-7,TGTGCCAGCAGCTTAGGCCTAGCGGGGGCAGGGCAGTACTTC,CASSLGLAGAGQYF
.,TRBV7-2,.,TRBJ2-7,TGTGCCAGCAGCTTAGGCCAGACAACGGCATACGAGCAGTACTTC,CASSLGQTTAYEQYF
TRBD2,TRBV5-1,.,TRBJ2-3,TGCGCCAGCAGCCCTAGCGGGGAACCTAGCACAGATACGCAGTATTTT,CASSPSGEPSTDTQYF
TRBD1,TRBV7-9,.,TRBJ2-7,TGTGCCAGCAGCCAAACCGGGACAGGAGGCTACGAGCAGTACTTC,CASSQTGTGGYEQYF
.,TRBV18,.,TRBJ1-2,TGTGCCAGCTCACCAAGTCCCGCCGGGTATGGCTACACCTTC,CASSPSPAGYGYTF